The 18 T cell receptor beta chains below all came from one sample that was sequenced in a study of blood T cell repertoires in COVID-19. Using immunoSEQ multiplex PCR, the repertoire was profiled, and TCRdb retains in-frame clones only, with some absent. The repertoire has around 100,000 clones, more than 75% of them found once; the top ten carry more than 10%. Sequenced sample: peripheral blood. The receptors come from a human donor in a cohort sampled during active COVID-19.

This sequence joins TRBV5-1 and TRBJ1-1; D ambiguous. V lost 4 bases and J lost 7, with 14 bases in between. CDR1 is SGHRS, CDR2 YFSETQ, per germline. The CDR3 contains 13 residues. As DNA, the CDR3 is TGCGCCAGCAGCGATCGACCGGGAGATGAAGCTTTCTTT. It is translated as CASSDRPGDEAFF.

J is TRBJ1-1 and V is TRBV30; D unclear. Trimming took off 0 bases at V and 10 bases at J, with 9 bases between the two ends. The V gene's germline CDR1 is GTSNPN and CDR2 SVGIG (reference sequence). This CDR3 is 11 amino acids long. The CDR3 loop is CAWSVSSGAFF. In nucleotides, the CDR3 is TGTGCCTGGAGTGTTTCATCGGGAGCTTTCTTT.

The chain couples TRBV2 to TRBJ1-5; 9 bases agree with TRBD1. Germline trimming cut 7 bases from V and 1 base from J; bases unmatched to any gene: 5. Germline V CDR1 and CDR2: SNHLY, FYNNEI. The CDR3 loop spans 15 amino acids. The CDR3 nucleotides are TGTGCCAGCACTCGAGACAGGGGGAGCAATCAGCCCCAGCATTTT. Protein: CASTRDRGSNQPQHF. Looking up the rest from reference TRBV2 and TRBJ1-5 gives the full variable domain: EPEVTQTPSHQVTQMGQEVILRCVPISNHLYFYWYRQILGQKVEFLVSFYNNEISEKSEIFDDQFSVERPDGSNFTLKIRSTKLEDSAMYFCASTRDRGSNQPQHFGDGTRLSIL.

The chain has TRBV27 and TRBJ1-2; 9 bases are shared with TRBD1. V shed 6 bases and J 8 bases; nucleotides not matched to a gene: 10. The length of the CDR3 is 14 residues. Per germline, CDR1 MNHEY and CDR2 SMNVEV (reference sequence). The CDR3 nucleotides read TGTGCCAGCAGACCAGGGACAGGGCCGGCGGGCTACACCTTC. This sequence encodes CASRPGTGPAGYTF.

The gene calls are TRBV11-2 and TRBJ2-7, with 9 bases identical to TRBD1. The germline V gene has CDR1 SGHAT and CDR2 FQNNGV. The CDR3 totals 14 residues. V lost 4 bases to trimming and J lost 5 bases; unmatched junction nucleotides: 6. CDR3 protein: CASSSGTGRNEQYF. The CDR3 DNA reads as TGTGCCAGCAGCTCAGGGACAGGGCGAAACGAGCAGTACTTC. Together with reference TRBV11-2 and TRBJ2-7, the CDR3 gives the full variable domain: EAGVAQSPRYKIIEKRQSVAFWCNPISGHATLYWYQQILGQGPKLLIQFQNNGVVDDSQLPKDRFSAERLKGVDSTLKIQPAKLEDSAVYLCASSSGTGRNEQYFGPGTRLTVT.

This rearrangement joins TRBV2 to TRBJ2-2; possibly TRBD1 for D (6 bases). Between the trimmed V and J ends, which lost 1 base and 5 bases, there was a span of 14 bases. Germline V gene sequence: CDR1 SNHLY, CDR2 FYNNEI. This CDR3 spans 16 amino acids. The CDR3 reads CASSEGMGARTGELFF. The CDR3 DNA reads as TGTGCCAGCAGTGAAGGGATGGGGGCGAGAACCGGGGAGCTGTTTTTT.

V gene TRBV2 combines with J gene TRBJ1-5; 10 positions agree with TRBD1. There are 19 residues in the CDR3. V shed 4 bases, J shed 0 bases, and the junction held 12 bases outside the gene matches. Germline CDR1 SNHLY, CDR2 FYNNEI. DNA of the CDR3: TGTGCCAGCAGTGGGGACCGGGACAGGGGAGAGTATAGCAATCAGCCCCAGCATTTT. It yields the protein CASSGDRDRGEYSNQPQHF. The full variable domain, rest sourced from reference TRBV2 and TRBJ1-5, is EPEVTQTPSHQVTQMGQEVILRCVPISNHLYFYWYRQILGQKVEFLVSFYNNEISEKSEIFDDQFSVERPDGSNFTLKIRSTKLEDSAMYFCASSGDRDRGEYSNQPQHFGDGTRLSIL.

The chain employs TRBV7-2 and TRBJ1-3, with 7 positions matching TRBD1. From germline, CDR1 is SGHTA and CDR2 FQGNSA. J lost 2 bases, V lost 8 bases, and 3 bases had no gene match. This CDR3 spans 13 amino acids. The CDR3 sequence is CASGRGAGNTIYF. CDR3 nucleotides: TGTGCCAGCGGCAGGGGGGCTGGAAACACCATATATTTT.

This clone is termed medium-sized. The J gene is TRBJ1-2, the V gene TRBV9; 9 bases line up with TRBD1. After removal of 3 bases from V and 5 bases from J, the junction contained 2 bases not matched to a gene. This CDR3 contains 13 residues. Germline CDR1 SGDLS, CDR2 YYNGEE. In DNA, the CDR3 is TGTGCCAGCAGCGCCGGGACAGGGTATGGCTACACCTTC. As protein: CASSAGTGYGYTF.

The chain is built from TRBV19 and TRBJ2-3, with 11 bases lining up with TRBD1. In germline, CDR1 is LNHDA, CDR2 SQIVND (reference sequence). Unmatched junction bases numbered 9, after V lost 11 bases and J lost 2 bases. This CDR3 has 15 residues. This CDR3 reads CAAARTGGYTDTQYF. CDR3 bases: TGTGCCGCTGCCCGGACAGGGGGCTACACAGATACGCAGTATTTT.

This clone was counted only a few times. CDR3 nucleotide sequence: TGTGCCAGCAGCCGAATTGGGACAGGGAGCGGAAACACCATATATTTT. Encoded protein: CASSRIGTGSGNTIYF. The gene calls are TRBV7-9 and TRBJ1-3, with 9 bases matching TRBD1. CDR1 and CDR2 from the germline V gene are SEHNR and FQNEAQ (reference sequence). The CDR3 is made up of 16 amino acids. The ends lost 5 bases at V and 4 bases at J; junction bases unmatched: 9. The variable domain in full, with the rest retrieved from reference TRBV7-9 and TRBJ1-3, is DTGVSQNPRHKITKRGQNVTFRCDPISEHNRLYWYRQTLGQGPEFLTYFQNEAQLEKSRLLSDRFSAERPKGSFSTLEIQRTEQGDSAMYLCASSRIGTGSGNTIYFGEGSWLTVV.

The genes are TRBV2 and TRBJ1-1; the D gene is possibly TRBD1 (6 bases). V shed 6 bases and J shed 5 bases, with 13 bases lying between them. There are 13 residues in the CDR3. The germline CDR1 and CDR2 sequences are SNHLY and FYNNEI. Here the CDR3 DNA reads TGTGCCAGCAGCGAGAGTCAGGGGACTGAAGCTTTCTTT. It codes for CASSESQGTEAFF.

The chain employs TRBV19 and TRBJ2-3; perhaps TRBD2 as D (6 bases). The CDR3 extends over 12 amino acids. Germline lookup yields CDR1 LNHDA and CDR2 SQIVND (reference sequence). V was trimmed by 6 bases and J by 8 bases, leaving 12 bases between them. CDR3 nucleotides: TGTGCCAGTAGCCGGAGGGCGGCTACGCAGTATTTT. Amino acid sequence: CASSRRAATQYF. Together with reference TRBV19 and TRBJ2-3, the CDR3 gives the full variable domain: DGGITQSPKYLFRKEGQNVTLSCEQNLNHDAMYWYRQDPGQGLRLIYYSQIVNDFQKGDIAEGYSVSREKKESFPLTVTSAQKNPTAFYLCASSRRAATQYFGPGTRLTVL.

The chain combines TRBV5-1 with TRBJ2-7; tentative D call: TRBD1 (5 bases). CDR1 and CDR2 (germline): SGHRS, YFSETQ. The CDR3 length is 13 residues. V lost 0 bases to trimming and J lost 5 bases, with 9 bases between them. The CDR3 sequence is CASSLGPGNEQYF. CDR3 nucleotide sequence: TGCGCCAGCAGCTTGGGCCCAGGGAACGAGCAGTACTTC.

The V and J genes are TRBV7-3 and TRBJ1-6, with a possible D match to TRBD1 (6 bases). The CDR3 is 17 amino acids. Trimming removed 2 bases at V and 6 bases at J, with 17 bases between. CDR1 and CDR2 (germline): SGHTA, FQGTGA. CDR3 coding DNA: TGTGCCAGCAGCTTAGGCAGGGGTCCACCCCTTAATTCACCCCTCCACTTT. This gives the protein CASSLGRGPPLNSPLHF.

The count of this clone is one. The chain couples TRBV5-1 to TRBJ2-7; 11 bases match TRBD2. Trimming at V came to 0 bases and at J to 3 bases, leaving 8 bases not matched to a gene. CDR3 size: 17 residues. CDR1 SGHRS and CDR2 YFSETQ come from the germline V gene. CDR3 in DNA: TGCGCCAGCAGCTTGGGTGGACTAGCGGGTCTAATCTACGAGCAGTACTTC. Translated, it gives CASSLGGLAGLIYEQYF.

The V call is TRBV9, the J call TRBJ2-2; a possible D gene is TRBD1 (5 bases). V was clipped by 3 bases and J by 1 base, with 10 bases between them. The CDR3 extends over 15 amino acids. Germline CDR1 is SGDLS and CDR2 is YYNGEE. The CDR3 DNA follows: TGTGCCAGCAGCGACCGACAGAAGAACACCGGGGAGCTGTTTTTT. Protein: CASSDRQKNTGELFF.

This chain joins TRBV3-1 (or the pseudogene TRBV3-2) and TRBJ2-1; 10 positions match TRBD2. Germline trimming cut 6 bases from V and 7 bases from J; bases unmatched to any gene: 12. Germline-derived CDR1 and CDR2 are LGHDT and YNNKEL (reference sequence). The CDR3 runs 16 residues. This chain's CDR3 is CASSLKSGGASNEQFF. The CDR3 DNA sequence: TGTGCCAGCAGTCTTAAAAGCGGGGGGGCCTCAAATGAGCAGTTCTTC.